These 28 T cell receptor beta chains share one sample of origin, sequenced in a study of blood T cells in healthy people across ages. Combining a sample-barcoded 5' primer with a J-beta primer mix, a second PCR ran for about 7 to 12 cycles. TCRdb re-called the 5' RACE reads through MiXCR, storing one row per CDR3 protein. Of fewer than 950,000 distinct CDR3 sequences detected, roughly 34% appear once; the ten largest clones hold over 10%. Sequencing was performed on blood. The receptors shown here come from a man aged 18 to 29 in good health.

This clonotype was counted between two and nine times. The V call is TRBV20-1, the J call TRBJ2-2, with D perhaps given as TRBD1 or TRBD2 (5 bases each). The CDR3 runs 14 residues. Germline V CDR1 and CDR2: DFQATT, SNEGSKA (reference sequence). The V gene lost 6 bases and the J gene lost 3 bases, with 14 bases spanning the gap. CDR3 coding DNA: TGCAGTGCCGAGCGGCAGGGATACACCGGGGAGCTGTTTTTT. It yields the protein CSAERQGYTGELFF.

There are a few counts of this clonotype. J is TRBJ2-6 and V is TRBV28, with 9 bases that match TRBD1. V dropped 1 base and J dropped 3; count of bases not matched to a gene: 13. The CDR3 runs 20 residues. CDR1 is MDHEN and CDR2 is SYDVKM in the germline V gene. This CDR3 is CASSLFSPGQGRFGANVLTF. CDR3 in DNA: TGTGCCAGCAGTTTATTTTCCCCCGGACAGGGGCGGTTTGGGGCCAACGTCCTGACTTTC.

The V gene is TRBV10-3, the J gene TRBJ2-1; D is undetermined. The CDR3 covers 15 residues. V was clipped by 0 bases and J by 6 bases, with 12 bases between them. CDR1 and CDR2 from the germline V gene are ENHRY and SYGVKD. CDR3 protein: CAISESLWGGNEQFF. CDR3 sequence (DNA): TGTGCCATCAGTGAGTCGTTGTGGGGTGGCAATGAGCAGTTCTTC.

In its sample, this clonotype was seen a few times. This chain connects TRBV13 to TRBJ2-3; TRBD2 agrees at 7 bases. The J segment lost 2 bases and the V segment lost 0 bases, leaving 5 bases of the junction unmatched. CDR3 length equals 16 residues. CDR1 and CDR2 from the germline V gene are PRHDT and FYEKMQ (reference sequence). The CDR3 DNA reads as TGTGCCAGCAGCTTAGGCCTAGCGGCTTCCACAGATACGCAGTATTTT. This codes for CASSLGLAASTDTQYF.

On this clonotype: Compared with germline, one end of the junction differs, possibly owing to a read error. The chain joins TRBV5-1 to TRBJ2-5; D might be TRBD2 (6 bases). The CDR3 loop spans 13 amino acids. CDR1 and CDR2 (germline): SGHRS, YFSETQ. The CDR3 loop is CASSRERQEAQYF. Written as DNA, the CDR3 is TGCGCCAGCAGCCGGGAGAGGCAAGAGGCCCAGTACTTC.

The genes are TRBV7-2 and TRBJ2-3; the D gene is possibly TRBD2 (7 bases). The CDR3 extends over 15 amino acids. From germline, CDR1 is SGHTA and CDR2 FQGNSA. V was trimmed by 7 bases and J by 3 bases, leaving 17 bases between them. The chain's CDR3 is CASTPLGGGTDTQYF. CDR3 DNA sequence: TGTGCCAGCACCCCCTTGGGAGGGGGTACAGATACGCAGTATTTT.

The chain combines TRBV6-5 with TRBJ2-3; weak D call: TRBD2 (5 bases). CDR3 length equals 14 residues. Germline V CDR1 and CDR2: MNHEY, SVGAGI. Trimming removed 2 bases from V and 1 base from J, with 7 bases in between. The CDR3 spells CASSYKRGTDTQYF. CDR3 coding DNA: TGTGCCAGCAGTTACAAGAGGGGCACAGATACGCAGTATTTT.

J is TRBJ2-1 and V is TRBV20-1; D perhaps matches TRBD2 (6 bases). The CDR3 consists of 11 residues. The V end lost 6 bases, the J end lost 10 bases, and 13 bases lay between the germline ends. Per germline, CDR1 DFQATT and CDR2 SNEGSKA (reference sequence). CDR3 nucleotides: TGCAGTGCCCCCGATAGCGGCGAGCAGTTCTTC. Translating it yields CSAPDSGEQFF.

CDR3 amino acids: CASSLIGTEAFF. The DNA for the CDR3 is TGTGCCAGCAGTTTGATCGGCACTGAAGCTTTCTTT. V is TRBV12-3 or TRBV12-4 and J is TRBJ1-1, with D unresolved. This CDR3 region has 12 residues. Trimming took 3 bases from V and 4 from J, leaving 6 bases between them.

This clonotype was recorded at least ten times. CDR3 DNA: TGTGCCAGCAGTTTGAGACTAGATTACAATGAGCAGTTCTTC. Translated, it gives CASSLRLDYNEQFF. The rearrangement uses TRBV12-3 or TRBV12-4 and TRBJ2-1; D is possibly TRBD2 (6 bases). V lost 3 bases, J lost 4 bases, and 10 bases lay in between. The CDR3 is 14 amino acids.

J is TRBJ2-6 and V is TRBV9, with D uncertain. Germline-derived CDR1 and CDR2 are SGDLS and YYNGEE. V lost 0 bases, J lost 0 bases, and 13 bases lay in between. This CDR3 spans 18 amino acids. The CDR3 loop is CASSVGLGPTSGANVLTF. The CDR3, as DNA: TGTGCCAGCAGCGTAGGCTTAGGGCCTACCTCTGGGGCCAACGTCCTGACTTTC. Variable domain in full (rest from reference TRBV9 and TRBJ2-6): DSGVTQTPKHLITATGQRVTLRCSPRSGDLSVYWYQQSLDQGLQFLIQYYNGEERAKGNILERFSAQQFPDLHSELNLSSLELGDSALYFCASSVGLGPTSGANVLTFGAGSRLTVL.

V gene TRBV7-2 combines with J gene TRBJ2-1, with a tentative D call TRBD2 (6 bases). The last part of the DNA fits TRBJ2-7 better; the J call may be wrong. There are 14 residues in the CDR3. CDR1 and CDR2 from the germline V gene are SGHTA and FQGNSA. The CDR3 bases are TGTGCCAGCAGCTCTAGCGACGCCTACAATGAGCAGTACTTC. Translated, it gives CASSSSDAYNEQYF.

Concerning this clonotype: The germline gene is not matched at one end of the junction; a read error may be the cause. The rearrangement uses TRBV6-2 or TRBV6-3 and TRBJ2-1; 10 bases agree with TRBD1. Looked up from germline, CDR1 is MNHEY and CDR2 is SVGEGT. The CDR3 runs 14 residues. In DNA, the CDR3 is TGTGCCAGCAGAGCCCAGGGACAGGGGAATGCGCAGTTCTTC. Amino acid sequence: CASRAQGQGNAQFF.

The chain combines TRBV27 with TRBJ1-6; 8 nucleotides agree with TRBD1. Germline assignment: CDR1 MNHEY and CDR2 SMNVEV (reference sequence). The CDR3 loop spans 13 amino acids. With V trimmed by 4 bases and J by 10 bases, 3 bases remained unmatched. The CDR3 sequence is CASSWTGSSPLHF. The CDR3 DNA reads TGTGCCAGCAGTTGGACAGGGAGCTCACCCCTCCACTTT.

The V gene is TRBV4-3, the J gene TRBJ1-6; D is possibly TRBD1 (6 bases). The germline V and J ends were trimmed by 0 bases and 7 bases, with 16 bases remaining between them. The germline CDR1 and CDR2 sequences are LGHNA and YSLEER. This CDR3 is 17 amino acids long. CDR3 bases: TGCGCCAGCAGCCAAGATTTGGGGGGGCGGAACAATTCACCCCTCCACTTT. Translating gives CASSQDLGGRNNSPLHF.

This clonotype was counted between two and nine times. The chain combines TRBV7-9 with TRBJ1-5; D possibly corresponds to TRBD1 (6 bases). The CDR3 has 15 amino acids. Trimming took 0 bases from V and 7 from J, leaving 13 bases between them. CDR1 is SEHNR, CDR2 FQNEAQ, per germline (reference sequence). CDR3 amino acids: CASSLAQGMNQPQHF. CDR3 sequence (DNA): TGTGCCAGCAGCTTAGCACAGGGTATGAACCAGCCCCAGCATTTT.

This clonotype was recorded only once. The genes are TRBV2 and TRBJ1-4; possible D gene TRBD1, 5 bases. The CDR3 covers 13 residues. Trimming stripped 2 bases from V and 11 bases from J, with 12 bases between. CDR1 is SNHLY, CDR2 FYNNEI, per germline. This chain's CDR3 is CASSEPGVGKLFF. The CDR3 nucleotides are TGTGCCAGCAGTGAACCGGGGGTCGGGAAACTGTTTTTT.

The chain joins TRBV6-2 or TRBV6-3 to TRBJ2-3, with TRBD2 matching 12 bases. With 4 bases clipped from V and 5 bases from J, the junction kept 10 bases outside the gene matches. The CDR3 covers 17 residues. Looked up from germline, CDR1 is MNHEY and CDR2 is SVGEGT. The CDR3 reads CASSFPLAGGPEDTQYF. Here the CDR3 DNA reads TGTGCCAGCAGTTTTCCCCTAGCGGGGGGGCCCGAAGATACGCAGTATTTT.

The CDR3 DNA reads TGTGCCATCAGAAGTGTTGAGGGTCAGCCCCAGCATTTT. It is translated as CAIRSVEGQPQHF. V is TRBV10-3 and J is TRBJ1-5; the D is unclear. CDR3 length: 13 residues. V was trimmed by 6 bases and J by 6 bases, leaving 12 bases between them. The germline gives CDR1 ENHRY, CDR2 SYGVKD.

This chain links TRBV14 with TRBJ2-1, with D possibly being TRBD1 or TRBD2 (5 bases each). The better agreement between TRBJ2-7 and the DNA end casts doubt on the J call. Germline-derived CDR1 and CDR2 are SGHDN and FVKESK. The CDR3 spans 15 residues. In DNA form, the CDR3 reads TGTGCCAGCCAAGAAACAGGTGGGACCTACAATGAGCAGTACTTC. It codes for CASQETGGTYNEQYF.

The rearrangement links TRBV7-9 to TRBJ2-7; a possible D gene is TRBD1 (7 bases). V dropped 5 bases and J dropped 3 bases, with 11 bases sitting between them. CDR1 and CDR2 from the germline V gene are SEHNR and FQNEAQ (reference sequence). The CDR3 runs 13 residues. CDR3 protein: CASSGGTVYEQYF. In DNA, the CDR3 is TGTGCCAGCAGCGGGGGGACAGTCTACGAGCAGTACTTC.

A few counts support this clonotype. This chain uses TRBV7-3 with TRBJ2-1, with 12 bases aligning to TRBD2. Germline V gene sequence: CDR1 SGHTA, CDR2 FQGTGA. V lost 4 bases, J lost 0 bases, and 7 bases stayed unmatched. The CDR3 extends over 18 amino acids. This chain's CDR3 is CASSSTPSGGGSYNEQFF. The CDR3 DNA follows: TGTGCCAGCAGCTCGACCCCTAGCGGGGGGGGCTCCTACAATGAGCAGTTCTTC.

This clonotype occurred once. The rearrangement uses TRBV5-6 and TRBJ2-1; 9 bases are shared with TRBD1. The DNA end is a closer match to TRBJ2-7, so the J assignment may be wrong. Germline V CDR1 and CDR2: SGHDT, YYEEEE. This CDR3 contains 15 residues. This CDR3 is CASRPTGGYHNEQYF. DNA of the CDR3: TGTGCCAGCAGGCCAACAGGGGGCTACCACAATGAGCAGTACTTC.

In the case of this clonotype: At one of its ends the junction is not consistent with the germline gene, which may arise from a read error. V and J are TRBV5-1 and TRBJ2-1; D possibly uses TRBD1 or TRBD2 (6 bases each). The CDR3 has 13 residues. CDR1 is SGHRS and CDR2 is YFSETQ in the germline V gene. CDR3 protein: CANSFEGGWEQFF. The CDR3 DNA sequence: TGCGCCAACAGCTTCGAGGGGGGCTGGGAGCAGTTCTTC.

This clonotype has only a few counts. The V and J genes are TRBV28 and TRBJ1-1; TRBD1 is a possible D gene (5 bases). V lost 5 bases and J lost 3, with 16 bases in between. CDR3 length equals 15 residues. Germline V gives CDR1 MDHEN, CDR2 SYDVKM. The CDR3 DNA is TGTGCCAGCAGTGCCCCCCGGGGGGGGTACACTGAAGCTTTCTTT. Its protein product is CASSAPRGGYTEAFF.

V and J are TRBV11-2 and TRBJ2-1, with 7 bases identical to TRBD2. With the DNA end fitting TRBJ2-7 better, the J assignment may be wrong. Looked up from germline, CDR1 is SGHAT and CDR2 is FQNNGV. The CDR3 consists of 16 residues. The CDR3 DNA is TGTGCCAGCAGCTTCGATGTGGGGGGGGTGAACAATGAGCAGTACTTC. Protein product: CASSFDVGGVNNEQYF.

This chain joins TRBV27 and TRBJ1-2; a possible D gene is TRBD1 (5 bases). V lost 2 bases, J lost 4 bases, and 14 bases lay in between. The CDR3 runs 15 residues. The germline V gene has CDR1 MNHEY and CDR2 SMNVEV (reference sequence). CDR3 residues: CASSLRAGPGYGYTF. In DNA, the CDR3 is TGTGCCAGCAGTTTACGGGCGGGGCCGGGCTATGGCTACACCTTC.

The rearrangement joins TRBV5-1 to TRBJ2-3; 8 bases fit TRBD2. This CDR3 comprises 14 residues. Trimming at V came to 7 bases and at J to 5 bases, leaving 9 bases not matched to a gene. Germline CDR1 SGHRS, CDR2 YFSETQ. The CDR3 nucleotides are TGCGCCAGCCGGTCGGGACTAGGAAAAGATACGCAGTATTTT. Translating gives CASRSGLGKDTQYF.